Below are 10 T cell receptor beta chains sequenced from a single sample in a study of blood T cell repertoires in COVID-19. Generated by immunoSEQ multiplex PCR, the TCRdb table keeps only in-frame clones and is missing some. The table includes some 400,000 clones, nearly 90% detected once. The sample taken for sequencing was PBMCs or T cells enriched from blood (not recorded which). The receptors were gathered from a young woman who had recovered from COVID-19.

The J gene is TRBJ1-3, the V gene TRBV5-1, with 7 bases that match TRBD1. This CDR3 comprises 14 residues. After removal of 4 bases from V and 2 bases from J, the junction contained 3 bases not matched to a gene. In germline, CDR1 is SGHRS, CDR2 YFSETQ. CDR3 DNA: TGCGCCAGCAGCCCACAGGGGCCTGGAAACACCATATATTTT. Amino acids: CASSPQGPGNTIYF.

V and J are TRBV6-2 or TRBV6-3 and TRBJ1-6; TRBD1 matches at 9 bases. V was pared by 5 bases and J by 8 bases, with 4 bases of the junction left unmatched. The CDR3 extends over 14 amino acids. CDR1 is MNHEY, CDR2 SVGEGT, per germline. The chain's CDR3 is CASSRTGGDSPLHF. In DNA, the CDR3 is TGTGCCAGCAGTCGAACAGGGGGCGATTCACCCCTCCACTTT.

The V call is TRBV18, the J call TRBJ1-2; 12 nucleotides match TRBD1. V lost 1 base, J lost 3 bases, and 6 bases stayed unmatched. The CDR3 is 17 amino acids. The germline gives CDR1 KGHSH, CDR2 LQKENI. The DNA for the CDR3 is TGTGCCAGCTCACCACTACCGGGACAGGGGGCGGACTATGGCTACACCTTC. Encoded protein: CASSPLPGQGADYGYTF.

The chain links TRBV2 to TRBJ2-7; 7 bases map to TRBD1. V shed 9 bases and J 6 bases; nucleotides not matched to a gene: 8. The germline CDR1 and CDR2 sequences are SNHLY and FYNNEI. The CDR3 is 12 residues long. As DNA, the CDR3 is TGTGCCAGTCTTGACAGGGCCCGCGAGCAGTACTTC. It encodes CASLDRAREQYF. Looking up the rest from reference TRBV2 and TRBJ2-7 gives the full variable domain: EPEVTQTPSHQVTQMGQEVILRCVPISNHLYFYWYRQILGQKVEFLVSFYNNEISEKSEIFDDQFSVERPDGSNFTLKIRSTKLEDSAMYFCASLDRAREQYFGPGTRLTVT.

The V and J genes are TRBV29-1 and TRBJ2-4; 8 bases map to TRBD1. Germline V gene data show CDR1 as SQVTM and CDR2 as ANQGSEA. CDR3 size: 11 residues. V shed 6 bases, J shed 9 bases, and the junction held 4 bases outside the gene matches. CDR3 nucleotides: TGCAGCGTACCACAGGGGGGCATTCAGTACTTC. Protein sequence: CSVPQGGIQYF.

The rearrangement links TRBV28 to TRBJ1-2; possibly TRBD1 for D (5 bases). Trimming left V 7 bases short and J 3 bases short, with 15 bases between. This CDR3 region has 14 residues. Germline V gene sequence: CDR1 MDHEN, CDR2 SYDVKM. Here the CDR3 reads CASIAGGGDYGYTF. CDR3 DNA: TGTGCCAGCATCGCGGGGGGTGGGGACTATGGCTACACCTTC.

This clone was observed a handful of times. This chain links TRBV5-5 with TRBJ1-2; 7 nucleotides align to TRBD1. This CDR3 has 13 residues. J was trimmed by 8 bases and V by 4 bases; bases with no gene match: 8. Germline V gives CDR1 SGHKS, CDR2 YYEKEE (reference sequence). The CDR3: CASSPDRVVGYTF. The CDR3 DNA is TGTGCCAGCAGCCCAGACAGGGTTGTCGGCTACACCTTC.

The chain is built from TRBV30 and TRBJ1-2; D is unresolved. Germline loops: CDR1 GTSNPN, CDR2 SVGIG (reference sequence). V was pared by 4 bases and J by 4 bases, with 16 bases between. CDR3 length: 14 residues. CDR3 region: CAWTPTERSYGYTF. The CDR3 nucleotides are TGTGCCTGGACCCCGACGGAAAGGAGCTATGGCTACACCTTC.

This clone was seen a single time. The V gene is TRBV5-5, the J gene TRBJ1-1, with unresolved D. CDR1 SGHKS and CDR2 YYEKEE come from the germline V gene (reference sequence). The length of the CDR3 is 15 residues. The V end lost 4 bases, the J end lost 1 base, and 14 bases lay between the germline ends. The DNA for the CDR3 is TGTGCCAGCAGCCATGGTGGAGGCGAGAACACTGAAGCTTTCTTT. Amino acids: CASSHGGGENTEAFF.

The V gene is TRBV5-6, the J gene TRBJ2-2; 12 bases line up with TRBD2. V was clipped by 0 bases and J by 5 bases; unmatched bases: 5. Germline loops: CDR1 SGHDT, CDR2 YYEEEE. The CDR3 loop spans 17 amino acids. The CDR3 DNA follows: TGTGCCAGCAGCTTGGCCGGGACTAGCGGGTTGACCGGGGAGCTGTTTTTT. Its protein is CASSLAGTSGLTGELFF.